This T cell receptor beta chain derives from a study of tumor-infiltrating lymphocytes in glioblastoma multiforme (dated by TCRdb to 2017 to 2019). Context from the whole study: To find out whether intratumoral genomic heterogeneity fosters TIL diversity, the study jointly investigated somatic mutations, TIL diversity and immune response activity.

Reading the germline V gene (reference sequence) gives CDR1 DFQATT and CDR2 SNEGSKA. V is clipped by 5 bases and J by 0 bases, and the sequence between their germline boundaries is 14 bases long. The CDR3 runs 15 amino acids, cysteine and phenylalanine included. This entry keeps only the CDR3 DNA: 45 bases, framed from base 1. Using a modified ARM-PCR protocol with multiple V-beta primers and a C-beta primer, the team built TCRB libraries from RNA through three nested multiplex PCR rounds. TCRB-specific cDNA was synthesized from roughly 0.55 ug total RNA with ProtoScript II Reverse Transcriptase and a C-beta primer. The description of the TCRB libraries did not include any unique molecular identifiers. In the third PCR, barcodes and adapters were added over around 25 cycles using Deep VentR (exo-) polymerase, and bands of 250-500 bp were then gel purified. An Illumina HiSeq 2500 generating 250 bp paired-end reads was used to sequence the TCRB libraries. Regarding the original processing steps: Reads were cleaned with Trimmomatic, merged with FLASH, assigned V, D and J segments with MiGEC, and analyzed with VDJtools. Repertoire diversity was quantified with the Shannon-Wiener diversity index calculated using VDJtools. TCRdb cleaned the public reads at Q25 with fastp, built clones with MiXCR and kept in-frame beta chains. Every distinct CDR3 protein forms one entry, paired with its most common genes and DNA. Clone size and V and J calls follow TCRdb, not the original study. This sample has 13,000 or so distinct CDR3 sequences in its table, and roughly 60% of those were observed once. Of the sample, less than 35% falls within the top ten clones.

The AllPrep DNA/RNA mini kit was used to purify genomic DNA and total RNA at the same time from each of the roughly 10 tumor samples. OD 260/280 ratios above 1.9 and RNA integrity numbers above 6.5 were observed for all RNA. This clonotype is characterized as medium-sized (0.01 to 0.1%). There is no known antigen for this receptor. No clone much larger than this one lies a single base away; base qualities are absent. Points the paper makes about the study in general: Because T cells carry unequal numbers of TCR transcripts, RNA-based TCR sequencing may distort clone frequencies. Generalizability was limited because only one glioblastoma patient was included in the TCR and somatic mutation analysis. The authors noted that sorting T cells into functional subsets, which was not done in the study, would be a future improvement.

The source of this sequence is a male donor with glioblastoma. Sequencing was done on a sample of brain tumor tissue. The rearrangement combines TRBV20-1 with TRBJ2-1; the D segment may tentatively be TRBD1 or TRBD2, each giving 5 matched bases. The CDR3 sequence is CSARDPLSSYNEQFF. At the DNA level, the sequence is TGCAGTGCTCGGGACCCGCTCAGCTCCTACAATGAGCAGTTCTTC.